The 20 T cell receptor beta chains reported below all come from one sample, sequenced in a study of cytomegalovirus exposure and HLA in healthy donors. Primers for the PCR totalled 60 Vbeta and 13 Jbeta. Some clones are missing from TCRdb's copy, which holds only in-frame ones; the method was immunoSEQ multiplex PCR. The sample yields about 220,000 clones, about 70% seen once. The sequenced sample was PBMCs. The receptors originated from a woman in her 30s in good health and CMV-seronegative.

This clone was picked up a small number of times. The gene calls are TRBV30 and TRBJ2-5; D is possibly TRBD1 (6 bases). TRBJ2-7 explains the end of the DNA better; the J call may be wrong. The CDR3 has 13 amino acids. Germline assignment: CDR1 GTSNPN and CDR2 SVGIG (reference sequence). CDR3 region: CAWSGTDRYEQYF. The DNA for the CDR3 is TGTGCCTGGAGTGGGACAGACCGCTACGAGCAGTACTTC.

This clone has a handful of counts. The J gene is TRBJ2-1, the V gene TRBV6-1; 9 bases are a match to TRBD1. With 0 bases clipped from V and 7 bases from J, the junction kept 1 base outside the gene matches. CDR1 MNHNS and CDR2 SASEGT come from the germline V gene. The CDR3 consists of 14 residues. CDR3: CASSEAGQGNEQFF. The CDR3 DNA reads TGTGCCAGCAGTGAAGCGGGACAGGGAAATGAGCAGTTCTTC.

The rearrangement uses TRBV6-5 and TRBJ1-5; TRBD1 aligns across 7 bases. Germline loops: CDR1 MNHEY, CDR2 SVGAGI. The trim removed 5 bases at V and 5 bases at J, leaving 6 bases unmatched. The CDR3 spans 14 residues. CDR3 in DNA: TGTGCCAGCAGTGAATCAGGGGGACATCAGCCCCAGCATTTT. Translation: CASSESGGHQPQHF.

CDR3 DNA: TGTGCCATCAGCCCTCCGGGACAGGGGAACAATGAGCAGTTCTTC. Amino acids: CAISPPGQGNNEQFF. This chain connects TRBV10-3 to TRBJ2-1; 10 positions match TRBD1. The CDR3 runs to 15 residues. J was trimmed by 5 bases and V by 6 bases; bases with no gene match: 7. From germline, CDR1 is ENHRY and CDR2 SYGVKD.

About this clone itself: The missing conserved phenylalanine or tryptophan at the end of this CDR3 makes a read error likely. This CDR3 reads CAWHEGGSPQHL. The CDR3 DNA sequence: TGTGCCTGGCACGAAGGCGGCTCCCCCCAGCATTTG. The chain is built from TRBV30 and TRBJ1-5, with D hard to call. Germline V CDR1 and CDR2: GTSNPN, SVGIG (reference sequence). The CDR3 has 12 residues. Trimming cost V 5 bases and J 10 bases, with 15 bases left between them.

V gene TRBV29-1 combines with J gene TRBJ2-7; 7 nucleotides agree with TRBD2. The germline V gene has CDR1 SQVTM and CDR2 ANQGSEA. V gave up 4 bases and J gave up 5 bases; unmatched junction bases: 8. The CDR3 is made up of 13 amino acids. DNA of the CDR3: TGCAGCGTTGTCGGCGGGGGACCAGACGAGCAGTACTTC. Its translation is CSVVGGGPDEQYF.

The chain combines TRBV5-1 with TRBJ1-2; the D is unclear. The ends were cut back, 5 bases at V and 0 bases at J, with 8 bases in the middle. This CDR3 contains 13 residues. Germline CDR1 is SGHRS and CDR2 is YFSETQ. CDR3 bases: TGCGCCAGCAGTATGGAGACTAACTATGGCTACACCTTC. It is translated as CASSMETNYGYTF.

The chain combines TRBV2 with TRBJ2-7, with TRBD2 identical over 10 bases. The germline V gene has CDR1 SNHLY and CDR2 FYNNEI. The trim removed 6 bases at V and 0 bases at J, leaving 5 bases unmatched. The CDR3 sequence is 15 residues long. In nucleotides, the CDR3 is TGTGCCAGCAGGTTGGGGACTAGCGACTCCTACGAGCAGTACTTC. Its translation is CASRLGTSDSYEQYF.

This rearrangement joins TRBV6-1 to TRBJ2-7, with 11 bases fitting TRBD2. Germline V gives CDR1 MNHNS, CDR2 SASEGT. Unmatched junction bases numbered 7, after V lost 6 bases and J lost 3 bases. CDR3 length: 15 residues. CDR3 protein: CASRSGLAGVYEQYF. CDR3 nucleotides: TGTGCCAGCAGATCCGGACTAGCGGGTGTCTACGAGCAGTACTTC.

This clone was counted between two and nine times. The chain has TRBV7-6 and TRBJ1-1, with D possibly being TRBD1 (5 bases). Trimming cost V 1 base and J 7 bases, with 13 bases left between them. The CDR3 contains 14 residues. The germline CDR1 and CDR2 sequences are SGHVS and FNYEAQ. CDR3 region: CASSLEGGQGEAFF. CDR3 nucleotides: TGTGCCAGCAGCTTAGAAGGAGGGCAGGGTGAAGCTTTCTTT.

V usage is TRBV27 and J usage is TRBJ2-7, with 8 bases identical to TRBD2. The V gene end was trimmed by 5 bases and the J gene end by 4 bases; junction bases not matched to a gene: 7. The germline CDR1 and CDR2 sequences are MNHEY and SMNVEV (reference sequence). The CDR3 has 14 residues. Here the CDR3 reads CASSLNGGGYEQYF. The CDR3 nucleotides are TGTGCCAGCAGTCTTAACGGGGGGGGGTACGAGCAGTACTTC.

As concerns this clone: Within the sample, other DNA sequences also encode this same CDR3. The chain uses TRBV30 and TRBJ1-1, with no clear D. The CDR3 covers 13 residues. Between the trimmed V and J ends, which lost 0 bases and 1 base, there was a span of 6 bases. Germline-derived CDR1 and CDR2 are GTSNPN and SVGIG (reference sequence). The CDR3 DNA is TGTGCCTGGAGTGTACAAAGGAACACTGAAGCTTTCTTT. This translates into CAWSVQRNTEAFF.

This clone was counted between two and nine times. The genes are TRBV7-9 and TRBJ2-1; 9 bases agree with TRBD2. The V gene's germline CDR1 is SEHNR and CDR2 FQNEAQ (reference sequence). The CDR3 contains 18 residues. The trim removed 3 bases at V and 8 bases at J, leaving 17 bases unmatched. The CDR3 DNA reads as TGTGCCAGCAGCTTGCCCCGGGCTAGCGGGACGATAGGGGATGAGCAGTTCTTC. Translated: CASSLPRASGTIGDEQFF.

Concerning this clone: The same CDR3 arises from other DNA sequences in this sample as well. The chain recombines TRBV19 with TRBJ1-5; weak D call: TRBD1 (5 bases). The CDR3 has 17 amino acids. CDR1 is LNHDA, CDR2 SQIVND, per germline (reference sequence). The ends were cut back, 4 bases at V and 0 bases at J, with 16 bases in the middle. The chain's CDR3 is CASSNPRVLYSNQPQHF. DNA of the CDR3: TGTGCCAGTAGTAATCCCAGGGTCTTGTATAGCAATCAGCCCCAGCATTTT. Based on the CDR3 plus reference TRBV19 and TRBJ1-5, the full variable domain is DGGITQSPKYLFRKEGQNVTLSCEQNLNHDAMYWYRQDPGQGLRLIYYSQIVNDFQKGDIAEGYSVSREKKESFPLTVTSAQKNPTAFYLCASSNPRVLYSNQPQHFGDGTRLSIL.

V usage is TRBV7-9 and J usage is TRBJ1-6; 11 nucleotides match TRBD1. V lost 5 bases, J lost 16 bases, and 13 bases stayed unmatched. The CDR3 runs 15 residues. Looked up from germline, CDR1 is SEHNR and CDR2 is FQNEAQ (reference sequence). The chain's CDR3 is CASSVSGTGGSALHF. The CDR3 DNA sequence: TGTGCCAGCAGCGTCTCCGGGACAGGGGGTTCTGCGCTCCACTTT.

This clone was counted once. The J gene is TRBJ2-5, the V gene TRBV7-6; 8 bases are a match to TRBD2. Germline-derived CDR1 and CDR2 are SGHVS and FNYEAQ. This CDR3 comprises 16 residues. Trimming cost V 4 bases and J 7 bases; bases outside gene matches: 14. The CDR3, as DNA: TGTGCCAGCAGCTCCAGTAGCGGGGTGCTCCGGGGGACCCAGTACTTC. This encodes CASSSSSGVLRGTQYF.

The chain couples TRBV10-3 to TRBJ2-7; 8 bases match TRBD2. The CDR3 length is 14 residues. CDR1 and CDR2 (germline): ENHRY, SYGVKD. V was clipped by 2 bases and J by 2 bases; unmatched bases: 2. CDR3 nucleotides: TGTGCCATCAGTGAGGAGCGGGGGCCCTACGAGCAGTACTTC. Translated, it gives CAISEERGPYEQYF.

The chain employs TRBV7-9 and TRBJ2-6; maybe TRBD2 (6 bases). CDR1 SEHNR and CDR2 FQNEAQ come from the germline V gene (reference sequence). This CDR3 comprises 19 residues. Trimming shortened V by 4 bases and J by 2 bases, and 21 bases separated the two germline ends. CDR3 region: CASSSDAGTPRTGANVLTF. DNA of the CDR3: TGTGCCAGCAGCTCGGACGCCGGGACTCCCCGGACTGGGGCCAACGTCCTGACTTTC.

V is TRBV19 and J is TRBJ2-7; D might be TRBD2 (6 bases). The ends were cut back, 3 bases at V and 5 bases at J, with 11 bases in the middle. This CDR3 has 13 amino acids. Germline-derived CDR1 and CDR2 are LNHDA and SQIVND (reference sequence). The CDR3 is CASSIGSVNEQYF. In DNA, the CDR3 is TGTGCCAGTAGTATCGGGAGTGTCAACGAGCAGTACTTC.

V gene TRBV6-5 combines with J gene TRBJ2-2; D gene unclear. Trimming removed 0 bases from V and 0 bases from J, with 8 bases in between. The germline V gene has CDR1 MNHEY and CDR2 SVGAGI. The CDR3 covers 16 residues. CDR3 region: CASSYSKTTNTGELFF. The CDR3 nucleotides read TGTGCCAGCAGTTACTCGAAAACTACGAACACCGGGGAGCTGTTTTTT.